Presented here are 2 T cell receptor beta chains from one specimen sequenced in a study of blood T cell repertoires in COVID-19. Here immunoSEQ multiplex PCR was the method, and the copy in TCRdb shows in-frame clones only, minus some. The table shows under 300,000 clones, with about 80% occurring only once. Sample: peripheral blood. The receptors derive from an elderly woman with active or convalescent COVID-19.

The J gene is TRBJ1-3, the V gene TRBV19; D is uncertain. Trimming shortened V by 3 bases and J by 2 bases, and 8 bases separated the two germline ends. The CDR3 runs to 14 residues. Germline assignment: CDR1 LNHDA and CDR2 SQIVND (reference sequence). CDR3: CASSIAGTGNTIYF. The CDR3 nucleotides are TGTGCCAGTAGTATCGCAGGTACTGGAAACACCATATATTTT.

The V gene is TRBV19, the J gene TRBJ1-1; D is uncertain. V lost 6 bases and J lost 1, with 9 bases in between. Germline V gene sequence: CDR1 LNHDA, CDR2 SQIVND (reference sequence). The CDR3 spans 13 residues. CDR3 nucleotides: TGTGCCAGTAGATTCTACAGGAACACTGAAGCTTTCTTT. Its translation: CASRFYRNTEAFF.